This T cell receptor beta chain emerged from a study of blood T cell repertoires in COVID-19. Study overall: Collection of acute and convalescent COVID-19 samples took place in the United States, Italy and Spain. PBMCs, B-cell-depleted T cells, or T cells provided the cDNA or gDNA that made up the material.

Per the original data handling: The assay estimated nucleated cells by amplifying reference gene primers. Assay used: immunoSEQ multiplex PCR; TCRdb lists only in-frame clones, some missing. Clone size and V and J calls were adopted from that table, with D and trimming inferred from the DNA. The sample includes under 250,000 clones, roughly 88% of them seen just once. The germline V gene has CDR1 SGHTA and CDR2 FQGNSA. V lost 5 bases and J 6 bases, leaving 17 bases between the germline ends. The CDR3 consists of 15 residues. The TCR originated in a human donor in a cohort sampled during active COVID-19. This sequence joins TRBV7-2 and TRBJ1-5; D uncertain. Material: peripheral blood. This CDR3 is CASSPLLAALQPQHF. The DNA for the CDR3 is TGTGCCAGCAGCCCCTTACTGGCGGCCCTTCAGCCCCAGCATTTT. The whole variable domain, remainder taken from reference TRBV7-2 and TRBJ1-5, is GAGVSQSPSNKVTEKGKDVELRCDPISGHTALYWYRQSLGQGLEFLIYFQGNSAPDKSGLPSDRFSAERTGGSVSTLTIQRTQQEDSAVYLCASSPLLAALQPQHFGDGTRLSIL.